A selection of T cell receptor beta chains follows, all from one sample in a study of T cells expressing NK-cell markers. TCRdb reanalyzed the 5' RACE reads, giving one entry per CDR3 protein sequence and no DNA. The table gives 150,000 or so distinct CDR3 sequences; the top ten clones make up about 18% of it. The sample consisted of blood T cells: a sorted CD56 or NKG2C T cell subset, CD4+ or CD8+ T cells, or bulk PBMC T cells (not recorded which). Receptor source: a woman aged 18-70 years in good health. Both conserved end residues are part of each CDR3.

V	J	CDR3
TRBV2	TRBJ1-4	CASRDTANEKLFF
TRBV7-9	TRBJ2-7	CASSSQTGRPEQYF
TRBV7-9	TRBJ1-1	CASSYADRGATEAFF
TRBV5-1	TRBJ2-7	CASSFLLEYEQYF
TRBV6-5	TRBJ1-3	CASSYDRASGNTIYF
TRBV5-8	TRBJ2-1	CASSSRALEQFF
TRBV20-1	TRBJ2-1	CSASRDSLRHNEQFF
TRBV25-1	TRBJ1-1	CASSEYGAATGDTEAFF
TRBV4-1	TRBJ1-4	CASSLTDRTNEKLFF
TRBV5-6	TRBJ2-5	CASGLNQGETQYF
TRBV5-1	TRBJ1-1	CASSLDTRTEAFF
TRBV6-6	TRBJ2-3	CASSKSGADTQYF
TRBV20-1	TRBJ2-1	CSARDVRLQDNEQFF
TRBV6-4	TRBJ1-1	CASTPSPGNTEAFF
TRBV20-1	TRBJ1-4	CSASAGSNEKLFF
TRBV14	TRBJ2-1	CASSRGGGTFYNEQFF
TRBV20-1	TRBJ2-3	CSARLYSGNTQYF
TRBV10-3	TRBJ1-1	CAIIRDTGAEAFF
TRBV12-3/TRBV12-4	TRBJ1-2	CASRAGTGVRGGYTF
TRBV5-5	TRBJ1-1	CASSLSHGGMNTEAFF
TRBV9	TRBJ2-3	CASSVLGARSDTQYF
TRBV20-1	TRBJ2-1	CSASGQNYNEQFF
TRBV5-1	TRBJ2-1	CASSLAPSNLVVNEQFF
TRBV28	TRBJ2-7	CASSLNRREGRDEQYF
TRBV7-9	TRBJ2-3	CASRGPEDTQYF
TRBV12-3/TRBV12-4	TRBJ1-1	CASSLAMTEAFF
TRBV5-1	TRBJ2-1	CASSLSLAAGNEQFF
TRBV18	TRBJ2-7	CASSPRYLDEQYF
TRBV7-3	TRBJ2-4	CASSLGDTQNIQYF
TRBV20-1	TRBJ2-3	CSARGTGGGHTDTQYF
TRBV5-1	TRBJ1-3	CASSQAGTDGTIYF
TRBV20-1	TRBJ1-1	CSARSSDRYQNTEAFF
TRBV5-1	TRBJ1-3	CASSRNAIGQASGNTIYF
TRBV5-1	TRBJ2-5	CASSLAGGRAAGETQYF
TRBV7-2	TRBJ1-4	CASSLDLQGLGEKLFF
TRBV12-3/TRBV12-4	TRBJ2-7	CASSFSGRTEYF
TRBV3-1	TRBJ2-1	CASSPHDRYNEQFF
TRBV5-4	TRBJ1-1	CASSSGGDPSMNTEAFF
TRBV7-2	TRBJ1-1	CASRPRVNTEAFF
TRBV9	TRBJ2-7	CASSPVPDRSYEQYF
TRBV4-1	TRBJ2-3	CASSQDFSARRASDTQYF
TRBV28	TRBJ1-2	CASSRQGINYGYTF
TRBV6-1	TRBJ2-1	CASSEVGGGEQFF
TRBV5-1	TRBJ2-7	CASTDPGRSHEQYF
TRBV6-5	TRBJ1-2	CASSSSGGSGYTF